The rows below give T cell receptor beta chains drawn from one sample of a study of blood T cells in healthy people across ages. TCRdb used MiXCR to reprocess the 5' RACE reads, holding one entry per CDR3 protein. This table has around 1,000,000 distinct CDR3 sequences, almost 25% appearing once. These same data were also listed under a study on T cells of mothers and their children.

Sequencing was carried out using blood. The receptors here all came from a girl aged 2-10 years in good health. CDR3s include the opening cysteine and the closing phenylalanine or tryptophan. The D gene is left open where the match is weak. Clone size is shown for a subset of rows, as once, few, many or a class of expanded clone.

d_gene	v_gene	j_gene	abundance	CDR3aa	CDR3nt
.	TRBV7-2	TRBJ2-5	few	CASSQTLGTQYF	TGTGCCAGCAGCCAGACCCTAGGGACCCAGTACTTC
.	TRBV12-3/TRBV12-4	TRBJ1-1	.	CASRYGYTEAFF	TGTGCCAGCAGATACGGATACACTGAAGCTTTCTTT
TRBD1	TRBV19	TRBJ2-7	.	CASSIPGQGSSYEQYF	TGTGCCAGTAGTATTCCGGGACAGGGGTCATCCTACGAGCAGTACTTC
TRBD1	TRBV7-9	TRBJ2-5	few	CASSSPIWDREQETQYF	TGTGCCAGCAGCTCACCAATTTGGGACAGAGAACAAGAGACCCAGTACTTC
TRBD1	TRBV7-9	TRBJ1-1	.	CASNPQGGRTEAFF	TGTGCCAGCAATCCACAGGGGGGGAGGACTGAAGCCTTCTTT
.	TRBV5-1	TRBJ2-2	few	CASRMGRRGNTGELFF	TGCGCCAGCAGGATGGGGCGCCGAGGGAACACCGGGGAGCTGTTTTTT
TRBD2	TRBV28	TRBJ2-1	.	CASRTRGRAVYNEQFF	TGTGCCAGCAGGACCCGCGGGAGGGCCGTATACAATGAGCAGTTCTTC
.	TRBV20-1	TRBJ2-5	few	CSAKGLSLSETQYF	TGCAGTGCGAAAGGACTATCCCTCTCGGAGACCCAGTACTTC
.	TRBV25-1	TRBJ1-2	few	CASSEYEGSNYGYTF	TGTGCCAGCAGTGAATATGAGGGGTCTAACTATGGCTACACCTTC
TRBD1	TRBV20-1	TRBJ1-4	.	CSAWTGGNEKLFF	TGCAGTGCTTGGACAGGTGGTAATGAAAAACTGTTTTTT
TRBD1	TRBV29-1	TRBJ2-7	.	CSVIPTGVGEQYF	TGCAGCGTCATCCCGACAGGGGTCGGCGAGCAGTACTTC
.	TRBV6-2/TRBV6-3	TRBJ2-1	.	CASSQTLRNEQFF	TGTGCCAGCAGTCAAACACTCCGGAATGAGCAGTTCTTC
.	TRBV6-1	TRBJ2-4	.	CASRRSNTWTLLAKNIQYF	TGTGCCAGCAGGCGCTCGAATACTTGGACACTCTTAGCCAAAAACATTCAGTACTTC
TRBD1	TRBV28	TRBJ1-4	.	CASRQGTGSGEKLFF	TGTGCCAGCAGGCAAGGGACAGGCTCCGGTGAAAAACTGTTTTTT
.	TRBV27	TRBJ2-5	few	CASEAIGGTSETQYF	TGTGCCAGCGAGGCCATCGGCGGGACTTCGGAGACCCAGTACTTC
TRBD2	TRBV4-1	TRBJ2-5	few	CASSQLREGPPDRETQYF	TGCGCCAGCAGCCAATTGCGGGAGGGCCCCCCCGACAGAGAGACCCAGTACTTC
TRBD2	TRBV20-1	TRBJ2-3	.	CSAQYLGWSGSLTDTQYF	TGCAGTGCTCAATACCTGGGATGGAGCGGGAGTTTAACAGATACGCAGTATTTT
.	TRBV7-2	TRBJ1-2	.	CASSSGRTNYGYTF	TGTGCCAGCAGCTCCGGAAGGACCAACTATGGCTACACCTTC
.	TRBV20-1	TRBJ1-4	few	CSASASRGEKLFF	TGCAGTGCTTCAGCGTCACGAGGTGAAAAACTGTTTTTT
.	TRBV12-3/TRBV12-4	TRBJ2-1	.	CASSLREQWEQFF	TGTGCCAGCAGTTTGAGAGAACAGTGGGAGCAGTTCTTC
.	TRBV11-3	TRBJ2-7	.	CASSSGHRYEQYF	TGTGCCAGCAGCTCTGGTCACAGATACGAGCAGTACTTC
.	TRBV5-1	TRBJ2-4	.	CASSLAGSSGGRYIQYF	TGCGCCAGCAGCTTGGCGGGGAGTTCCGGGGGAAGGTACATTCAGTACTTC
TRBD2	TRBV7-2	TRBJ2-2	.	CASSLTPSGRTGELFF	TGTGCCAGCAGCTTAACGCCTAGCGGGAGAACCGGGGAGCTGTTTTTT
.	TRBV5-1	TRBJ1-3	few	CASSLDRGWGNTIYF	TGCGCCAGCAGCTTGGATCGGGGCTGGGGAAACACCATATATTTT
TRBD1	TRBV9	TRBJ1-1	few	CASSVQGQGRSEAFF	TGTGCCAGCAGCGTCCAGGGACAGGGGAGGTCTGAGGCTTTCTTT
TRBD2	TRBV7-9	TRBJ2-3	few	CASSPLAGDADTQYF	TGTGCCAGCAGCCCACTAGCGGGGGATGCAGATACGCAGTATTTT
.	TRBV5-5	TRBJ2-1	once	CASSPLAVSSYNGQFF	TGTGCCAGCAGCCCCCTAGCCGTAAGCTCCTACAATGGGCAGTTCTTC
.	TRBV7-7	TRBJ2-7	many	CASRLSKQGPEQYF	TGTGCTAGCAGACTTTCCAAACAGGGACCCGAGCAGTACTTC
TRBD2	TRBV12-5	TRBJ2-1	few	CASGLPTSEEQFF	TGTGCTAGTGGTTTGCCCACTAGCGAGGAGCAGTTCTTC
.	TRBV12-3/TRBV12-4	TRBJ1-6	.	CASGQGASLHF	TGTGCCAGCGGCCAGGGTGCATCCCTCCACTTT
.	TRBV12-3/TRBV12-4	TRBJ2-3	.	CAGSLGSTQYF	TGTGCCGGCAGTTTAGGTAGTACGCAGTATTTT
TRBD1	TRBV7-2	TRBJ1-1	.	CASSSYRGDFF	TGTGCCAGCAGCTCTTACAGGGGGGATTTCTTT
TRBD1	TRBV5-1	TRBJ1-1	.	CASSLDGRGRDTEAFF	TGCGCCAGCAGCTTGGATGGCAGGGGGCGCGACACTGAAGCTTTCTTT
.	TRBV28	TRBJ2-7	few	CASSFGTEQYF	TGTGCCAGCAGTTTTGGGACCGAGCAGTACTTC
.	TRBV29-1	TRBJ1-2	few	CSDEELRANYGYTF	TGCAGCGACGAGGAGCTTCGAGCTAACTATGGCTACACCTTC
TRBD2	TRBV18	TRBJ2-5	.	CASSPGTSEEETQYF	TGTGCCAGCTCACCCGGGACTAGCGAAGAGGAGACCCAGTACTTC
.	TRBV7-9	TRBJ2-7	.	CASSSGQRRVPTYEQYF	TGTGCCAGCAGCTCAGGACAGCGCAGGGTTCCAACCTACGAGCAGTACTTC
.	TRBV7-9	TRBJ2-1	.	CASSLVDNYNEQFF	TGTGCCAGCAGCTTAGTTGACAACTACAATGAGCAGTTCTTC
TRBD1	TRBV12-3/TRBV12-4	TRBJ2-2	.	CASQTGEAGELFF	TGTGCCAGCCAAACAGGGGAAGCCGGGGAGCTGTTTTTT
TRBD1	TRBV10-3	TRBJ1-4	.	CAISDRTGVNEKLFF	TGTGCCATCAGTGACAGAACAGGGGTGAATGAAAAACTGTTTTTT
TRBD1	TRBV12-3/TRBV12-4	TRBJ2-5	few	CASRSDRGQTQYF	TGTGCCAGCAGATCGGACAGGGGGCAGACCCAGTACTTC
.	TRBV4-1	TRBJ1-2	few	CASSQDRVRGSYTF	TGCGCCAGCAGCCAAGATCGGGTCAGGGGTAGCTACACCTTC
.	TRBV29-1	TRBJ2-1	few	CSVEAGGRIYNEQFF	TGCAGCGTTGAAGCCGGAGGACGAATTTACAATGAGCAGTTCTTC
.	TRBV28	TRBJ2-2	few	CASKRGGNTGELFF	TGTGCCAGCAAGAGGGGCGGTAACACCGGGGAGCTGTTTTTT
.	TRBV29-1	TRBJ1-2	few	CSVGVNYGYTF	TGCAGCGTTGGCGTGAACTATGGCTACACCTTC
TRBD1	TRBV2	TRBJ1-1	few	CASTGQGDLVAFF	TGTGCCAGCACAGGACAGGGAGATCTGGTAGCTTTCTTT
.	TRBV7-3	TRBJ1-1	.	CASRAGTNTEAFF	TGTGCCAGCAGGGCAGGGACGAACACTGAAGCTTTCTTT
TRBD1	TRBV9	TRBJ1-2	.	CASSRTGMGPYYGYTF	TGTGCCAGCAGTAGGACAGGGATGGGGCCTTACTATGGCTACACCTTC
.	TRBV29-1	TRBJ1-4	few	CSVEDAATNEKLFF	TGCAGCGTTGAGGATGCTGCAACTAATGAAAAACTGTTTTTT
.	TRBV20-1	TRBJ2-7	few	CSAMGRGSFSYYEQYF	TGCAGTGCTATGGGCAGGGGTAGTTTTTCTTACTACGAGCAGTACTTC
TRBD2	TRBV20-1	TRBJ2-3	.	CSATLSRGTSGSPDTQYF	TGCAGTGCTACCTTGAGCAGGGGGACTAGCGGGAGCCCAGATACGCAGTATTTT
TRBD1	TRBV12-3/TRBV12-4	TRBJ2-7	.	CASSVTGTGKIYEQYF	TGTGCCAGCAGCGTAACTGGGACAGGGAAAATCTACGAGCAGTACTTC
TRBD1	TRBV4-1	TRBJ2-7	few	CASTPGQGDYEQYF	TGCGCCAGCACCCCGGGACAGGGGGATTACGAGCAGTACTTC
.	TRBV5-1	TRBJ1-2	few	CASSPDSRDGYTF	TGCGCCAGCAGCCCGGACAGCCGAGATGGCTACACCTTC
.	TRBV19	TRBJ2-1	.	CASSHNLDYEQFF	TGTGCCAGTAGTCATAATCTAGATTACGAGCAGTTCTTC
.	TRBV25-1	TRBJ1-5	.	CASSEYGNQPQHF	TGTGCCAGCAGTGAATACGGGAATCAGCCCCAGCATTTT
.	TRBV6-1	TRBJ2-5	.	CASSERSMRTEWETQYF	TGTGCCAGCAGTGAACGGAGTATGAGAACAGAATGGGAGACCCAGTACTTC